These 13 T cell receptor beta chains were sequenced from one sample in a study of cytotoxic CD8 clonotypes in ibrutinib-treated CLL. Assay used: immunoSEQ multiplex PCR; TCRdb lists only in-frame clones, some missing. The sample includes 11,000 to 15,000 clones, roughly two thirds seen only once; the top ten take 35% to 50%. The starting material was PBMCs, obtained before ibrutinib treatment. The source is a human donor with chronic lymphocytic leukemia.

The chain couples TRBV11-2 to TRBJ1-2, with a weak D call TRBD1 (5 bases). CDR3 length: 14 residues. V was shortened by 4 bases and J by 3 bases, with 12 bases between the two germline ends. Looked up from germline, CDR1 is SGHAT and CDR2 is FQNNGV. This chain's CDR3 is CASSSGPSDYGYTF. For the CDR3, the DNA is TGTGCCAGCAGCTCGGGACCCTCGGACTATGGCTACACCTTC.

This clone has a handful of counts. This sequence joins TRBV19 and TRBJ1-1, with D perhaps TRBD1 (5 bases). V was pared by 1 base and J by 4 bases, with 19 bases between. The V gene's germline CDR1 is LNHDA and CDR2 SQIVND (reference sequence). The CDR3 is 17 amino acids. In DNA, the CDR3 is TGTGCCAGTAGTATAGCCCGGGACGGAGCTGTGGGCACTGAAGCTTTCTTT. This codes for CASSIARDGAVGTEAFF.

The chain has TRBV5-6 and TRBJ2-7, with a weak D call TRBD1 (6 bases). V was trimmed by 4 bases and J by 3 bases, leaving 11 bases between them. Germline V gene data show CDR1 as SGHDT and CDR2 as YYEEEE. The CDR3 has 13 residues. CDR3 sequence: CASSLSGDYEQYF. CDR3 DNA: TGTGCCAGCAGCCTCTCAGGGGACTACGAGCAGTACTTC. Looking up the rest from reference TRBV5-6 and TRBJ2-7 gives the full variable domain: DAGVTQSPTHLIKTRGQQVTLRCSPKSGHDTVSWYQQALGQGPQFIFQYYEEEERQRGNFPDRFSGHQFPNYSSELNVNALLLGDSALYLCASSLSGDYEQYFGPGTRLTVT.

This sequence joins TRBV7-9 and TRBJ1-2, with TRBD1 identical over 8 bases. The junction had 8 bases not matched to a gene; V was cut back by 4 bases and J by 7 bases. This CDR3 has 14 amino acids. Germline CDR1 is SEHNR and CDR2 is FQNEAQ (reference sequence). CDR3 protein: CASSSLDRAGGYTF. CDR3 DNA: TGTGCCAGCAGCTCGTTGGACAGGGCCGGTGGCTACACCTTC.

The rearrangement links TRBV18 to TRBJ1-2; TRBD1 matches 12 bases. After removal of 6 bases from V and 7 bases from J, the junction contained 9 bases not matched to a gene. Germline-derived CDR1 and CDR2 are KGHSH and LQKENI. This CDR3 spans 15 amino acids. The CDR3 loop reads CASSREGTGGFGYTF. CDR3 in DNA: TGTGCCAGCTCGCGAGAAGGGACAGGGGGCTTTGGCTACACCTTC. The full variable domain, its missing parts supplied by reference TRBV18 and TRBJ1-2, is NAGVMQNPRHLVRRRGQEARLRCSPMKGHSHVYWYRQLPEEGLKFMVYLQKENIIDESGMPKERFSAEFPKEGPSILRIQQVVRGDSAAYFCASSREGTGGFGYTFGSGTRLTVV.

To note about this clone: The conserved closing phenylalanine or tryptophan is absent in this CDR3, likely reflecting a read error. This rearrangement joins TRBV6-1 to TRBJ1-4; 7 positions agree with TRBD1. V lost 4 bases, J lost 5 bases, and 7 bases stayed unmatched. Germline V gives CDR1 MNHNS, CDR2 SASEGT. This CDR3 has 15 residues. In DNA form, the CDR3 reads TGTGCCAGCAGTGGGTTCGAGACAGGGAATGAAAAACTGTTTCTT. Its translation: CASSGFETGNEKLFL.

The V gene is TRBV11-2, the J gene TRBJ1-1; no clear D gene. Per germline, CDR1 SGHAT and CDR2 FQNNGV. This CDR3 is 15 amino acids long. V lost 1 base, J lost 3 bases, and 12 bases lay in between. In DNA form, the CDR3 reads TGTGCCAGCAGCTTAGCGGTAGGGAGGCACACTGAAGCTTTCTTT. Its translation: CASSLAVGRHTEAFF.

The V and J genes are TRBV7-9 and TRBJ2-2; 10 bases are shared with TRBD1. J lost 1 base, V lost 4 bases, and 3 bases had no gene match. The germline V gene encodes CDR1 SEHNR and CDR2 FQNEAQ (reference sequence). The CDR3 runs to 16 residues. The CDR3 protein is CASSSRDRGNTGELFF. Written as DNA, the CDR3 is TGTGCCAGCAGCTCTAGGGACAGGGGGAACACCGGGGAGCTGTTTTTT.

Within the sample, this clone is medium-sized. The V gene is TRBV7-9, the J gene TRBJ1-2; no reliable D call. V was cut by 5 bases and J by 5 bases, with 9 bases left in between. CDR3 length: 12 amino acids. Germline V lookup: CDR1 SEHNR, CDR2 FQNEAQ (reference sequence). The CDR3 protein is CASSPLDYGYTF. CDR3 nucleotide sequence: TGTGCCAGCAGCCCACTGGATTATGGCTACACCTTC.

J is TRBJ2-5 and V is TRBV18; no clear D. Between the trimmed V and J ends, which lost 3 bases and 5 bases, there was a span of 13 bases. The CDR3 is 14 amino acids. Germline CDR1 reads KGHSH; CDR2 reads LQKENI. The CDR3 region has the DNA TGTGCCAGCTCACCGAGTGGGGTTGGGGAGACCCAGTACTTC. Protein sequence: CASSPSGVGETQYF. The complete variable domain, with remaining parts taken from reference TRBV18 and TRBJ2-5, reads NAGVMQNPRHLVRRRGQEARLRCSPMKGHSHVYWYRQLPEEGLKFMVYLQKENIIDESGMPKERFSAEFPKEGPSILRIQQVVRGDSAAYFCASSPSGVGETQYFGPGTRLLVL.

A single count supports this clone. This chain connects TRBV11-2 to TRBJ1-2, with TRBD1 matching 11 bases. The J segment lost 2 bases and the V segment lost 4 bases, leaving 3 bases of the junction unmatched. Germline V gene lookup returns CDR1 SGHAT and CDR2 FQNNGV. The CDR3 totals 15 residues. The CDR3 loop is CASSSWTGGNYGYTF. The DNA of the CDR3 is TGTGCCAGCAGCTCCTGGACAGGGGGCAACTATGGCTACACCTTC.

This clone was recorded many times. J is TRBJ1-2 and V is TRBV27, with D perhaps matching TRBD1 (6 bases). Per germline, CDR1 MNHEY and CDR2 SMNVEV (reference sequence). The CDR3 loop spans 14 amino acids. The ends were cut back, 7 bases at V and 7 bases at J, with 19 bases in the middle. The CDR3 sequence: CASTQEGGAGGYTF. CDR3 DNA: TGTGCCAGCACACAGGAGGGGGGCGCGGGTGGCTACACCTTC.

The gene calls are TRBV7-9 and TRBJ2-2; 9 bases line up with TRBD1. J gave up 5 bases and V 11 bases, and 3 bases lay outside the gene matches. Germline-derived CDR1 and CDR2 are SEHNR and FQNEAQ (reference sequence). This CDR3 has 12 residues. The CDR3 is CAGDRETGELFF. CDR3 in DNA: TGTGCCGGGGACAGGGAGACCGGGGAGCTGTTTTTT.